What follows are 24 T cell receptor beta chains derived from one specimen sequenced in a study of PD-L1 blockade in urothelial cancer. Sequencing was performed with immunoSEQ multiplex PCR; in TCRdb, only in-frame clones are kept and a portion is missing. The sample includes about 84,000 clones, over 80% seen only once; the top ten take more than 8%. The sample consisted of PBMCs, taken around atezolizumab (anti-PD-L1) treatment. The receptors shown here come from a man aged 65 to 79 with urothelial cancer.

The chain couples TRBV7-2 to TRBJ1-4, with D uncertain. V was clipped by 3 bases and J by 1 base, with 6 bases between them. The germline V gene has CDR1 SGHTA and CDR2 FQGNSA. The CDR3 sequence is 14 residues long. The CDR3 spells CASSLPRTNEKLFF. Here the CDR3 DNA reads TGTGCCAGCAGCTTGCCGCGAACTAATGAAAAACTGTTTTTT.

The J gene is TRBJ1-1, the V gene TRBV19; 7 bases agree with TRBD1. The V gene end was trimmed by 0 bases and the J gene end by 7 bases; junction bases not matched to a gene: 11. Germline values: CDR1 LNHDA, CDR2 SQIVND (reference sequence). CDR3 length: 16 residues. The CDR3 DNA follows: TGTGCCAGTAGTATAGATCAAGTAGGGGGCGCGGGTGAAGCTTTCTTT. The encoded protein is CASSIDQVGGAGEAFF.

This sequence joins TRBV18 and TRBJ1-4; 12 bases line up with TRBD1. This CDR3 is built from 15 residues. The V gene's germline CDR1 is KGHSH and CDR2 LQKENI. After removal of 6 bases from V and 8 bases from J, the junction contained 7 bases not matched to a gene. The CDR3 loop reads CASSSGTGGDEKLFF. The CDR3 DNA reads as TGTGCCAGCTCTTCCGGGACAGGGGGCGACGAAAAACTGTTTTTT.

The chain is built from TRBV18 and TRBJ1-1, with 8 bases fitting TRBD1. The CDR3 has 16 amino acids. V shed 2 bases, J shed 11 bases, and the junction held 16 bases outside the gene matches. CDR1 and CDR2 (germline): KGHSH, LQKENI. This CDR3 reads CASSPSVTTGTGWAFF. DNA of the CDR3: TGTGCCAGCTCACCATCGGTGACGACCGGGACAGGTTGGGCTTTCTTT. The complete variable domain, with remaining parts taken from reference TRBV18 and TRBJ1-1, reads NAGVMQNPRHLVRRRGQEARLRCSPMKGHSHVYWYRQLPEEGLKFMVYLQKENIIDESGMPKERFSAEFPKEGPSILRIQQVVRGDSAAYFCASSPSVTTGTGWAFFGQGTRLTVV.

The V and J genes are TRBV5-4 and TRBJ1-5; D not certain. The germline V and J ends were trimmed by 0 bases and 0 bases, with 7 bases remaining between them. This CDR3 comprises 15 residues. Germline V gene lookup returns CDR1 SGHNT and CDR2 YYREEE (reference sequence). The CDR3 is CASSLGGNSNQPQHF. The CDR3 DNA reads as TGTGCCAGCAGCTTGGGCGGCAATAGCAATCAGCCCCAGCATTTT.

The chain joins TRBV7-2 to TRBJ1-4; D is possibly TRBD1 (5 bases). Per the germline V gene, CDR1 is SGHTA and CDR2 is FQGNSA. The CDR3 is 15 amino acids. Trimming left V 5 bases short and J 3 bases short, with 13 bases between. CDR3: CASSQGGAANEKLFF. As DNA, the CDR3 is TGTGCCAGCAGCCAAGGCGGGGCCGCTAATGAAAAACTGTTTTTT.

The chain uses TRBV30 and TRBJ1-1, with D unresolved. V lost 2 bases to trimming and J lost 0 bases, with 16 bases between them. Looked up from germline, CDR1 is GTSNPN and CDR2 is SVGIG (reference sequence). The CDR3 runs to 16 residues. The CDR3 DNA is TGTGCCTGGAGTTGGGGTTCGGGATACATGAACACTGAAGCTTTCTTT. It yields the protein CAWSWGSGYMNTEAFF.

The J gene is TRBJ2-5, the V gene TRBV5-1, with TRBD1 identical over 8 bases. The CDR3 runs to 16 residues. Germline trimming cut 4 bases from V and 4 bases from J; bases unmatched to any gene: 12. Germline-derived CDR1 and CDR2 are SGHRS and YFSETQ. CDR3 region: CASSATPQGAGETQYF. DNA of the CDR3: TGCGCCAGCAGCGCTACCCCCCAGGGGGCTGGAGAGACCCAGTACTTC.

This clone was seen a single time. The rearrangement joins TRBV27 to TRBJ1-2, with TRBD1 as a possible D gene (5 bases). This CDR3 region has 15 residues. V was shortened by 8 bases and J by 0 bases, with 16 bases between the two germline ends. Germline CDR1 MNHEY, CDR2 SMNVEV (reference sequence). CDR3 protein: CASGVKGQPNYGYTF. CDR3 in DNA: TGTGCCAGCGGGGTTAAGGGGCAGCCTAACTATGGCTACACCTTC.

This clone was detected once. The CDR3 loop reads CASSPRTETNTEAFF. CDR3 nucleotide sequence: TGTGCCAGCAGCCCCCGGACAGAGACGAACACTGAAGCTTTCTTT. The chain is built from TRBV5-4 and TRBJ1-1, with D perhaps matching TRBD1 (6 bases). CDR3 length: 15 residues. V dropped 4 bases and J dropped 1 base, with 14 bases sitting between them. Germline-derived CDR1 and CDR2 are SGHNT and YYREEE (reference sequence).

Within the sample, this clone is medium-sized. V is TRBV4-2 and J is TRBJ1-4, with no clear D. Germline V gene sequence: CDR1 LGHNA, CDR2 YNFKEQ. CDR3 length: 16 amino acids. V was trimmed by 1 base and J by 7 bases, leaving 16 bases between them. The CDR3: CASSQAARLIGEKLFF. The CDR3 nucleotides read TGTGCCAGCAGCCAAGCCGCCCGGTTGATTGGTGAAAAACTGTTTTTT.

The CDR3 nucleotides read TGTGCCAGAAGCGGGGGCACTAGCGTCCAAGAGACCCAGTACTTC. Protein product: CARSGGTSVQETQYF. The rearrangement links TRBV5-3 to TRBJ2-5; maybe TRBD2 (7 bases). TRBV5-3 is assigned to the ORF class and has an uncertain function. The CDR3 is made up of 15 amino acids. Trimming removed 4 bases from V and 1 base from J, with 14 bases in between.

The rearrangement joins TRBV4-1 to TRBJ2-7, with a possible D match to TRBD1 (6 bases). Germline V gives CDR1 MGHRA, CDR2 YSYEKL. V dropped 4 bases and J dropped 3 bases, with 13 bases sitting between them. The CDR3 runs to 14 residues. The CDR3 loop is CASSLSGDLYEQYF. CDR3 DNA: TGCGCCAGCAGCCTCTCAGGGGATCTCTACGAGCAGTACTTC.

The chain combines TRBV19 with TRBJ2-7; tentative D call: TRBD1 (5 bases). Trimming took off 3 bases at V and 2 bases at J, with 8 bases between the two ends. The CDR3 extends over 13 amino acids. Germline lookup yields CDR1 LNHDA and CDR2 SQIVND (reference sequence). CDR3 in DNA: TGTGCCAGTAGTATGGACATGGCCTACGAGCAGTACTTC. This encodes CASSMDMAYEQYF.

The chain links TRBV6-6 to TRBJ2-3; a possible D gene is TRBD1 (6 bases). Germline CDR1 is MNHNY and CDR2 is SVGAGI (reference sequence). The CDR3 is made up of 12 amino acids. V was trimmed by 10 bases and J by 3 bases, leaving 11 bases between them. CDR3 protein: CATRTGTDTQYF. As DNA, the CDR3 is TGTGCCACCCGAACAGGGACAGATACGCAGTATTTT.

The J gene is TRBJ1-2, the V gene TRBV5-4; D possibly corresponds to TRBD1 (6 bases). The ends were cut back, 1 base at V and 6 bases at J, with 16 bases in the middle. CDR3 length: 15 residues. Germline loops: CDR1 SGHNT, CDR2 YYREEE (reference sequence). The CDR3 DNA sequence: TGTGCCAGCAGCTTGAAGGGGGGGCTAGGGCATGGCTACACCTTC. It yields the protein CASSLKGGLGHGYTF. Supplemented by reference TRBV5-4 and TRBJ1-2, the full variable domain reads ETGVTQSPTHLIKTRGQQVTLRCSSQSGHNTVSWYQQALGQGPQFIFQYYREEENGRGNFPPRFSGLQFPNYSSELNVNALELDDSALYLCASSLKGGLGHGYTFGSGTRLTVV.

The rearrangement joins TRBV15 to TRBJ2-3, with D possibly matching TRBD2 (7 bases). Germline V lookup: CDR1 LNHNV, CDR2 YYDKDF (reference sequence). Trimming stripped 1 base from V and 0 bases from J, with 17 bases between. The CDR3 totals 18 residues. Here the CDR3 reads CATSRGGGAGASTDTQYF. The CDR3 DNA reads TGTGCCACCAGCAGAGGAGGGGGGGCAGGAGCTAGCACAGATACGCAGTATTTT.

The J gene is TRBJ2-7, the V gene TRBV28; 7 positions match TRBD1. CDR1 is MDHEN, CDR2 SYDVKM, per germline. CDR3 length: 13 amino acids. Trimming took 5 bases from V and 9 from J; bases not matched to a gene: 10. CDR3 loop: CASSPGDSQRQYF. Here the CDR3 DNA reads TGTGCCAGCAGTCCCGGGGACAGTCAAAGGCAGTACTTC.

V and J are TRBV7-2 and TRBJ2-3, with 12 bases identical to TRBD2. This CDR3 contains 17 residues. V trimming: 1 base; J trimming: 0 bases; junction bases outside the gene matches: 2. Germline V gene data show CDR1 as SGHTA and CDR2 as FQGNSA. The CDR3 reads CASSLVTSGGSTDTQYF. In DNA, the CDR3 is TGTGCCAGCAGCTTAGTTACTAGCGGGGGGAGCACAGATACGCAGTATTTT.

The rearrangement links TRBV18 to TRBJ2-3; D remains ambiguous. V lost 3 bases, J lost 2 bases, and 9 bases lay in between. Germline CDR1 reads KGHSH; CDR2 reads LQKENI. The CDR3 is made up of 14 amino acids. The CDR3 DNA follows: TGTGCCAGCTCACCGCGCGAGGCCACAGATACGCAGTATTTT. Amino acids: CASSPREATDTQYF.

V gene TRBV2 combines with J gene TRBJ2-3, with 7 nucleotides matching TRBD1. The CDR3 runs to 13 residues. V lost 10 bases, J lost 1 base, and 5 bases stayed unmatched. Looked up from germline, CDR1 is SNHLY and CDR2 is FYNNEI. The CDR3 is CAKRDSRTDTQYF. The CDR3 nucleotides read TGTGCCAAAAGGGACAGCCGCACAGATACGCAGTATTTT. Drawing the rest from reference TRBV2 and TRBJ2-3, the complete variable domain is EPEVTQTPSHQVTQMGQEVILRCVPISNHLYFYWYRQILGQKVEFLVSFYNNEISEKSEIFDDQFSVERPDGSNFTLKIRSTKLEDSAMYFCAKRDSRTDTQYFGPGTRLTVL.

V gene TRBV7-3 combines with J gene TRBJ1-1, with a weak D call TRBD1 (6 bases). In germline, CDR1 is SGHTA, CDR2 FQGTGA. CDR3 size: 15 residues. Trimming pared 5 bases from V and 1 base from J, leaving 14 bases between. The CDR3 here is CASSPGGGGNTEAFF. As DNA, the CDR3 is TGTGCCAGCAGCCCGGGAGGGGGGGGGAACACTGAAGCTTTCTTT. Complete variable domain (other parts from reference TRBV7-3 and TRBJ1-1): GAGVSQTPSNKVTEKGKYVELRCDPISGHTALYWYRQSLGQGPEFLIYFQGTGAADDSGLPNDRFFAVRPEGSVSTLKIQRTERGDSAVYLCASSPGGGGNTEAFFGQGTRLTVV.

This clone was observed a handful of times. The J gene is TRBJ1-6, the V gene TRBV7-6, with 7 bases lining up with TRBD1. This CDR3 contains 14 residues. Germline lookup yields CDR1 SGHVS and CDR2 FNYEAQ. Trimming removed 5 bases from V and 9 bases from J; junction bases left unmatched: 7. The CDR3 reads CASSQGQNGSPLHF. CDR3 bases: TGTGCCAGCAGCCAGGGACAGAACGGTTCACCCCTCCACTTT.

For the CDR3, the DNA is TGTGCCAGCAGCTTAGAGGGGCTAGCGGCTTTCTTT. It yields the protein CASSLEGLAAFF. The chain is built from TRBV7-9 and TRBJ1-1; tentatively, D is TRBD1 (5 bases). The germline CDR1 and CDR2 sequences are SEHNR and FQNEAQ (reference sequence). The CDR3 sequence is 12 residues long. Trimming removed 1 base at V and 11 bases at J, with 11 bases between.